This note documents a single T cell receptor (beta chain) sequence. These data come from a study of blood T cell repertoires in COVID-19. Authors' processing steps: Counts of nucleated cells, estimated from reference gene primer amplification, were obtained. Produced via immunoSEQ multiplex PCR; TCRdb's table is partial and in-frame only. V, J and clone size were drawn from that table, and D and trimming were deduced from the DNA. The data contain 75,000 to 100,000 clones, 85% to 90% of them singletons. Germline CDR1 and CDR2: SGHNT and YYREEE (reference sequence). Germline trimming cut 3 bases from V and 4 bases from J; bases unmatched to any gene: 5. This CDR3 contains 16 residues.

The source material was peripheral blood. This TCR derives from a human donor in a cohort sampled during active COVID-19. The gene calls are TRBV5-4 and TRBJ2-6, with 9 bases matching TRBD1. The CDR3 loop reads CASSWGQGVGANVLTF. CDR3 coding DNA: TGTGCCAGCAGCTGGGGACAGGGCGTCGGGGCCAACGTCCTGACTTTC.